This T cell receptor (beta chain) is from a study of cytomegalovirus exposure and HLA in healthy donors (TCRdb year 2017). In terms of the full investigation: A later analysis indicated that the 130 or so validation repertoires were generated on the platform also employed for the 650 to 850 repertoires of the first cohort. To predict cytomegalovirus infection status, the study brought together high-throughput TCR immunosequencing, statistical association of individual TCRs with disease status, and machine learning. Besides the first cohort of approximately 670 subjects, a separate validation cohort made up of 120 different subjects was used. The study aimed to test whether cataloging public T cell receptors could reveal signatures of past pathogen exposure.

Summary of the overall study and its limitations: In a later analysis, TCRs clustered in the first cohort were found to also tend to co-occur in the roughly 120 validation repertoires, with 94% of cluster scores above 0. In both the original and validation cohorts, the classifier was reported to diagnose cytomegalovirus status with high specificity and sensitivity. The authors suggested that the approach could potentially be extended to other disease states and immunological phenotypes. Across donors, most TCR sequences were observed very rarely, whereas some public TCRs were present in many individuals. A later analysis had no HLA typing for the validation cohort, so co-occurrence there was scored across all 130 or so repertoires. The study gave a list of about 160 TCR beta chains associated with cytomegalovirus. In vitro tests confirmed that three of the cytomegalovirus-associated TCR beta chains recognize cytomegalovirus antigens.

On this clone itself: The clone's antigen remains unknown. No base quality values were provided; no much bigger clone lies one nucleotide off.

Library preparation employed the immunoSEQ multiplex PCR assay. Turning to the authors' computational methods: A statistical classification framework was built to diagnose cytomegalovirus status from the catalog of TCR beta chain sequences. The source is immuneACCESS, and TCRdb retained only in-frame sequences with V and J called. Part of the clones is not carried over; for the studies checked, unresolved V genes explain less than half of this, and the remainder is unexplained. The V and J calls and clone size were taken over from that table, and D and trimming were inferred from the DNA. In this sample the table shows 250,000 to 400,000 clones, around 90% of which occur a single time. The ten largest clones add up to approximately 0.9% of the sample. Separate from the approximately 700-subject first cohort, the validation cohort of roughly 120 subjects was the group to which the donors belonged.

The TCR was taken from a man under 40 in good health and CMV-seronegative. The sample was PBMCs.

At the DNA level, the sequence is TGCAGCGTTGAAGAGATGAGACAGGGAGGTAAAAACATTCAGTACTTC. Protein translation: CSVEEMRQGGKNIQYF. The chain is assembled from TRBV29-1 and TRBJ2-4; TRBD1 is possibly the D segment (7 matching bases). Trimming removed 0 bases from V and 4 bases from J, leaving 16 bases between the germline ends. The germline V gene supplies CDR1 SQVTM and CDR2 ANQGSEA. Reading from cysteine to phenylalanine, the CDR3 counts 16 amino acids. Only the CDR3 portion is preserved as DNA: 48 bases, with reading frame beginning at the first base.